This T cell receptor beta chain was identified in a study of CD8 T cells in Susac syndrome. The RNA input was about 0.45 to 1 ug, and it was reverse transcribed with random hexamers. TCRdb redid the calling of the immunoSEQ multiplex PCR reads with MiXCR, one entry per CDR3 protein. The sample shows some 110,000 distinct CDR3 sequences, approximately 94% of them seen only once. Germline values: CDR1 LGHDT, CDR2 YNNKEL (reference sequence). V was cut by 7 bases and J by 2 bases, with 15 bases left in between. This CDR3 contains 14 residues. This chain links TRBV3-1 with TRBJ2-7, with D perhaps given as TRBD1 or TRBD2 (5 bases each). The TCR comes from a human donor with Susac syndrome. The specimen was CD8+ T cells from PBMCs. The CDR3 loop is CASTRQLTTYEQYF. The CDR3 DNA follows: TGTGCCAGCACCCGACAGTTGACTACCTACGAGCAGTACTTC.